This TCR beta chain derives from a study of T cells in Graves' hyperthyroidism and ophthalmopathy. Study-wide results and limits: Blood also contained most expanded thyroid clonotypes above 0.001.

Patients having uncontrolled infection, another autoimmune disease, pregnancy or lactation were not included. This clonotype was seen only a few times. The antigen is undetermined. Amplification yielded TCR beta CDR3 regions, with RNA transcripts as the source. Primed by the HTBI set, a first-round RT-PCR was run on the TCR CDR3. TCRdb recomputed calls from the multiplex PCR reads with MiXCR, one row per CDR3 protein. The sample has approximately 870,000 distinct CDR3 sequences, roughly 40% seen once. The CDR3 sequence is 10 residues long. The germline V and J ends were trimmed by 4 bases and 6 bases, with 1 base remaining between them. Germline V gene lookup returns CDR1 SEHNR and CDR2 FQNEAQ (reference sequence).

The chain has TRBV7-9 and TRBJ1-3, with D hard to call. This TCR was sampled from a man between 18 and 29 years old with Graves' hyperthyroidism. Sequenced sample: blood. In nucleotides, the CDR3 is TGTGCCAGCAGCTCAAACACCATATATTTT. This codes for CASSSNTIYF.